Listed below are T cell receptor beta chains from one sample, sequenced in a study of cytomegalovirus exposure and HLA in healthy donors. Sequencing was performed with immunoSEQ multiplex PCR; in TCRdb, only in-frame clones are kept and a portion is missing. The sample consists of 90,000 to 100,000 clones, about 74% of them appearing once. Sequencing was performed on PBMCs. The receptors here all came from a female donor in good health and CMV-seronegative. The CDR3 runs from the conserved cysteine through the conserved F or W. The order of the fields is V gene, D gene, J gene, clone size, CDR3 protein, CDR3 DNA. The D gene is left open where the match is weak. Clone size is given for some rows only: seen once, a few or many times, or a class if the clone is expanded.

TRBV29-1	TRBD1	TRBJ1-2	-	CSVVGGSNYGYTF	TGCAGCGTTGTAGGGGGCTCTAACTATGGCTACACCTTC
TRBV7-2	-	TRBJ2-7	-	CASSLQGNYEQYF	TGTGCCAGCAGCTTACAGGGAAACTACGAGCAGTACTTC
TRBV11-3	TRBD1	TRBJ2-7	-	CASSPGTGLSYEQYF	TGTGCCAGCAGCCCCGGGACAGGATTATCTTACGAGCAGTACTTC
TRBV18	TRBD1	TRBJ2-1	-	CASSPGQGPSSYNEQFF	TGTGCCAGCTCTCCGGGACAGGGACCCAGCTCCTACAATGAGCAGTTCTTC
TRBV4-1	TRBD2	TRBJ2-2	-	CAPLRTSGYAGELFF	TGCGCCCCACTAAGGACTAGCGGGTATGCCGGGGAGCTGTTTTTT
TRBV19	TRBD2	TRBJ2-5	-	CASSIQRGVQETQYF	TGTGCCAGTAGTATACAGCGGGGGGTCCAAGAGACCCAGTACTTC
TRBV29-1	-	TRBJ1-3	once	CSVVRQETGNTIYF	TGCAGCGTTGTACGACAGGAGACTGGAAACACCATATATTTT
TRBV7-2	-	TRBJ1-1	-	CASSPYRATEAFF	TGTGCCAGCAGCCCATACAGAGCCACTGAAGCTTTCTTT
TRBV7-3	-	TRBJ2-1	-	CASSLNPAYNEQFF	TGTGCCAGCAGCTTAAACCCAGCGTACAATGAGCAGTTCTTC
TRBV4-2	TRBD2	TRBJ2-2	-	CASSQISGRGTGELFF	TGTGCCAGCAGTCAGATAAGCGGGAGGGGCACCGGGGAGCTGTTTTTT
TRBV29-1	-	TRBJ1-2	-	CSVSGTIAGYTF	TGCAGCGTCAGCGGGACAATTGCGGGCTACACCTTC
TRBV6-4	-	TRBJ1-2	-	CASWWVQEIKYGYTF	TGTGCCAGTTGGTGGGTGCAGGAAATTAAGTATGGCTACACCTTC
TRBV30	TRBD1	TRBJ2-1	-	CACSTGTYNEQFF	TGTGCCTGTTCGACAGGGACCTACAATGAGCAGTTCTTC
TRBV6-1	TRBD1	TRBJ1-4	-	CASSFSDREELFF	TGTGCCAGCAGTTTCTCGGACAGGGAAGAACTGTTTTTT
TRBV10-1	TRBD1	TRBJ2-5	few	CASSSTGGEGKEQYF	TGCGCCAGCAGTTCCACAGGGGGCGAGGGTAAGGAGCAGTACTTC
TRBV4-1	-	TRBJ1-1	-	CASSRGDTEAFF	TGCGCCAGCAGCCGGGGAGACACTGAAGCTTTCTTT
TRBV19	TRBD2	TRBJ2-1	-	CASILTSGGYNEQFF	TGTGCCAGTATCCTGACTAGCGGGGGCTACAATGAGCAGTTCTTC
TRBV5-1	-	TRBJ1-4	once	CASSLGLESTNEKLFF	TGCGCCAGCAGCTTGGGACTCGAGTCAACTAATGAAAAACTGTTTTTT
TRBV9	TRBD1	TRBJ2-7	few	CASSSGTGRAIYEQYF	TGTGCCAGCAGCTCAGGGACAGGGCGAGCGATCTACGAGCAGTACTTC
TRBV28	TRBD2	TRBJ2-1	-	CASSETSGRSYNEQFF	TGTGCCAGCAGTGAGACTAGCGGGAGATCCTACAATGAGCAGTTCTTC
TRBV6-1	TRBD1	TRBJ1-2	-	CASSEGQRNYGYTF	TGTGCCAGCAGTGAGGGACAGCGTAACTATGGCTACACCTTC
TRBV5-6	-	TRBJ2-1	-	CASSSQAYNEQFF	TGTGCCAGCAGCTCACAAGCCTACAATGAGCAGTTCTTC